One and the same sample provided the 23 T cell receptor beta chains below, sequenced in a study of blood T cell repertoires in COVID-19. TCRdb's copy holds only in-frame clones and misses some; the assay was immunoSEQ multiplex PCR. The sample consists of fewer than 110,000 clones, about 87% of them appearing once. Sequencing was done on a sample of peripheral blood. The receptors originated from a human donor in a cohort sampled during active or convalescent COVID-19.

The V and J genes are TRBV11-2 and TRBJ2-3; 8 nucleotides line up with TRBD2. V was pared by 5 bases and J by 3 bases, with 7 bases of the junction left unmatched. Germline V gives CDR1 SGHAT, CDR2 FQNNGV. The CDR3 runs to 15 residues. This CDR3 reads CASSPRGGETDTQYF. The CDR3 region has the DNA TGTGCCAGCAGCCCTCGGGGGGGCGAGACAGATACGCAGTATTTT. The full variable domain, completed using reference TRBV11-2 and TRBJ2-3, is EAGVAQSPRYKIIEKRQSVAFWCNPISGHATLYWYQQILGQGPKLLIQFQNNGVVDDSQLPKDRFSAERLKGVDSTLKIQPAKLEDSAVYLCASSPRGGETDTQYFGPGTRLTVL.

In this sample, this clone turned up a few times. V gene TRBV14 combines with J gene TRBJ1-5; D might be TRBD1 (5 bases). This CDR3 comprises 13 residues. Looked up from germline, CDR1 is SGHDN and CDR2 is FVKESK. Between the trimmed V and J ends, which lost 0 bases and 6 bases, there was a span of 6 bases. Here the CDR3 DNA reads TGTGCCAGCAGCCAAGATGGGGCTCAGCCCCAGCATTTT. Its translation: CASSQDGAQPQHF.

Written as DNA, the CDR3 is TGTGCCAGCAGCTACGGAAGCGGGCCCTCCAGGGATGAGCAGTTCTTC. Residues: CASSYGSGPSRDEQFF. This sequence joins TRBV7-9 and TRBJ2-1; a possible D gene is TRBD2 (6 bases). The CDR3 runs 16 residues. CDR1 and CDR2 from the germline V gene are SEHNR and FQNEAQ (reference sequence). V was cut by 4 bases and J by 8 bases, with 21 bases left in between.

The chain carries TRBV19 and TRBJ2-5, with 8 bases that match TRBD1. Germline assignment: CDR1 LNHDA and CDR2 SQIVND (reference sequence). V dropped 6 bases and J dropped 4; count of bases not matched to a gene: 4. CDR3 length equals 13 residues. Here the CDR3 reads CASSGQGGETQYF. The CDR3 DNA follows: TGTGCCAGTAGCGGACAGGGAGGAGAGACCCAGTACTTC.

This clone was seen a single time. The chain links TRBV27 to TRBJ1-4; 9 bases match TRBD1. V was clipped by 4 bases and J by 8 bases; unmatched bases: 5. Per the germline V gene, CDR1 is MNHEY and CDR2 is SMNVEV (reference sequence). The CDR3 is made up of 14 amino acids. The CDR3 region is CASSSGTGREKLFF. The CDR3 DNA is TGTGCCAGCAGTTCCGGGACAGGGAGAGAAAAACTGTTTTTT. The complete variable domain, with remaining parts taken from reference TRBV27 and TRBJ1-4, reads EAQVTQNPRYLITVTGKKLTVTCSQNMNHEYMSWYRQDPGLGLRQIYYSMNVEVTDKGDVPEGYKVSRKEKRNFPLILESPSPNQTSLYFCASSSGTGREKLFFGSGTQLSVL.

The chain carries TRBV6-5 and TRBJ1-2; 10 positions agree with TRBD1. Germline V lookup: CDR1 MNHEY, CDR2 SVGAGI. This CDR3 is 14 amino acids long. V gave up 5 bases and J gave up 5 bases; unmatched junction bases: 5. The CDR3 spells CASSRQGAGYGYTF. The CDR3 region has the DNA TGTGCCAGCAGTCGACAGGGGGCGGGATATGGCTACACCTTC.

This sequence joins TRBV25-1 and TRBJ2-3; 10 bases match TRBD2. The trim removed 5 bases at V and 3 bases at J, leaving 11 bases unmatched. The germline CDR1 and CDR2 sequences are MGHDK and SYGVNS. The CDR3 spans 17 residues. CDR3 sequence reads: CASSWWLAGVGTDTQYF. The CDR3 DNA reads as TGTGCCAGCAGTTGGTGGCTAGCGGGGGTTGGGACAGATACGCAGTATTTT.

The V and J genes are TRBV6-6 and TRBJ1-2, with D possibly matching TRBD1 (6 bases). Germline CDR1 reads MNHNY; CDR2 reads SVGAGI (reference sequence). With 2 bases removed from V and 7 bases from J, the gap between germline ends came to 11 bases. The CDR3 loop spans 13 amino acids. The CDR3 sequence: CASSYLDSSGYTF. The CDR3 DNA reads TGTGCCAGCAGTTACCTGGACAGTTCTGGCTACACCTTC.

The chain couples TRBV11-2 to TRBJ2-4; the D gene is possibly TRBD1 (5 bases). Germline V gene sequence: CDR1 SGHAT, CDR2 FQNNGV. V was shortened by 0 bases and J by 0 bases, with 9 bases between the two germline ends. This CDR3 contains 16 residues. Written as DNA, the CDR3 is TGTGCCAGCAGCTTAGATATAGGGGTAGCCAAAAACATTCAGTACTTC. This translates into CASSLDIGVAKNIQYF.

The rearrangement links TRBV19 to TRBJ2-3, with 10 bases fitting TRBD2. With 3 bases clipped from V and 4 bases from J, the junction kept 1 base outside the gene matches. CDR3 length equals 14 residues. Germline V gene sequence: CDR1 LNHDA, CDR2 SQIVND (reference sequence). The DNA of the CDR3 is TGTGCCAGTAGTATGGGGACTAGCGCAGATACGCAGTATTTT. This translates into CASSMGTSADTQYF.

This clone was observed once. The genes are TRBV7-2 and TRBJ1-1; D gene ambiguous. The CDR3 covers 14 residues. V was cut by 6 bases and J by 1 base, with 12 bases left in between. Per the germline V gene, CDR1 is SGHTA and CDR2 is FQGNSA. As DNA, the CDR3 is TGTGCCAGCAGAAAGACTGCGCGGAACACTGAAGCTTTCTTT. Translation gives CASRKTARNTEAFF.

The CDR3 here is CASSFSGTSGGAADTQYF. The CDR3 bases are TGCGCCAGCAGCTTCTCCGGGACTAGCGGGGGGGCTGCAGATACGCAGTATTTT. This chain uses TRBV5-1 with TRBJ2-3; 16 bases map to TRBD2. Germline values: CDR1 SGHRS, CDR2 YFSETQ. Trimming cost V 2 bases and J 4 bases; bases outside gene matches: 7. The CDR3 runs to 18 residues.

The chain uses TRBV7-9 and TRBJ2-1; no reliable D call. CDR1 and CDR2 from the germline V gene are SEHNR and FQNEAQ (reference sequence). This CDR3 is built from 12 residues. V was shortened by 4 bases and J by 7 bases, with 8 bases between the two germline ends. As DNA, the CDR3 is TGTGCCAGCAGCTCCGACTGGAATGAGCAGTTCTTC. It specifies CASSSDWNEQFF.

The chain links TRBV30 to TRBJ2-1, with D possibly TRBD2 on 6 matching bases. Looked up from germline, CDR1 is GTSNPN and CDR2 is SVGIG (reference sequence). CDR3 length: 15 residues. Trimming shortened V by 4 bases and J by 2 bases, and 15 bases separated the two germline ends. The CDR3 region has the DNA TGTGCCTGGAAAACGCCGGGGAGGACCTACAATGAGCAGTTCTTC. It codes for CAWKTPGRTYNEQFF.

The chain couples TRBV11-3 to TRBJ2-4; 8 positions agree with TRBD1. Germline V gene lookup returns CDR1 SGHNT and CDR2 YENEEA. The CDR3 is 14 residues long. V was clipped by 1 base and J by 8 bases; unmatched bases: 4. In DNA form, the CDR3 reads TGTGCCAGCAGCTTAGCACAGGGGGTTGACATTCAGTACTTC. It yields the protein CASSLAQGVDIQYF.

The rearrangement links TRBV28 to TRBJ1-2, with D unresolved. This CDR3 is built from 15 residues. V gave up 4 bases and J gave up 7 bases, with 19 bases separating them. CDR1 and CDR2 from the germline V gene are MDHEN and SYDVKM. The CDR3 DNA reads TGTGCCAGCAGTTCGCCGGGCCTCACGCGGGGTGGCTACACCTTC. As protein: CASSSPGLTRGGYTF.

This sequence joins TRBV18 and TRBJ2-5; 7 bases align to TRBD1. CDR1 and CDR2 from the germline V gene are KGHSH and LQKENI. J lost 5 bases, V lost 2 bases, and 5 bases had no gene match. The CDR3 consists of 14 residues. CDR3 sequence reads: CASSPRQGSETQYF. The CDR3 region has the DNA TGTGCCAGCTCACCAAGACAGGGTAGCGAGACCCAGTACTTC. Looking up the rest from reference TRBV18 and TRBJ2-5 gives the full variable domain: NAGVMQNPRHLVRRRGQEARLRCSPMKGHSHVYWYRQLPEEGLKFMVYLQKENIIDESGMPKERFSAEFPKEGPSILRIQQVVRGDSAAYFCASSPRQGSETQYFGPGTRLLVL.

The chain carries TRBV5-1 and TRBJ1-6, with 7 bases lining up with TRBD1. J gave up 7 bases and V 0 bases, and 10 bases lay outside the gene matches. Per germline, CDR1 SGHRS and CDR2 YFSETQ. The CDR3 contains 17 residues. CDR3 sequence (DNA): TGCGCCAGCAGCTTGGGGGGACAGCGTACCGGAAATTCACCCCTCCACTTT. Its translation is CASSLGGQRTGNSPLHF.

This chain links TRBV3-1 (or the pseudogene TRBV3-2) with TRBJ1-1; perhaps TRBD1 as D (5 bases). Looked up from germline, CDR1 is LGHDT and CDR2 is YNNKEL (reference sequence). The CDR3 is 15 amino acids. Deletions cut 3 bases from V and 5 bases from J, with 16 bases between. CDR3 sequence (DNA): TGTGCCAGCAGCCAGACAGACGGTTTGGGGACTGAAGCTTTCTTT. Amino acids: CASSQTDGLGTEAFF.

This clone appeared once. The V and J genes are TRBV29-1 and TRBJ1-5, with D possibly TRBD1 on 5 matching bases. V lost 6 bases and J 0 bases, leaving 9 bases between the germline ends. Germline loops: CDR1 SQVTM, CDR2 ANQGSEA. This CDR3 is 13 amino acids long. Written as DNA, the CDR3 is TGCAGCGTAGAGACAGATAGCAATCAGCCCCAGCATTTT. Protein sequence: CSVETDSNQPQHF.

The rearrangement uses TRBV7-2 and TRBJ1-6; possible D gene TRBD1, 5 bases. V was cut by 6 bases and J by 9 bases, with 15 bases left in between. CDR1 SGHTA and CDR2 FQGNSA come from the germline V gene. The CDR3 contains 14 residues. As DNA, the CDR3 is TGTGCCAGCAGTTCCTCAGGGTTCCCTTCACCCCTCCACTTT. Encoded protein: CASSSSGFPSPLHF.

CDR3 in DNA: TGTGCCAGCAGTGATAAAGGCGCGGGACAGAACTATGGCTACACCTTC. Translation gives CASSDKGAGQNYGYTF. J is TRBJ1-2 and V is TRBV2; 7 bases are shared with TRBD1. Germline V gene data show CDR1 as SNHLY and CDR2 as FYNNEI. V gave up 3 bases and J gave up 2 bases; unmatched junction bases: 9. CDR3 size: 16 residues.

This chain links TRBV11-2 with TRBJ2-1; D might be TRBD1 (5 bases). The germline CDR1 and CDR2 sequences are SGHAT and FQNNGV. Trimming took 1 base from V and 5 from J, leaving 15 bases between them. CDR3 length: 16 residues. The chain's CDR3 is CASSLGGQKSNNEQFF. The CDR3 DNA reads TGTGCCAGCAGCTTAGGAGGACAAAAGTCAAACAATGAGCAGTTCTTC.